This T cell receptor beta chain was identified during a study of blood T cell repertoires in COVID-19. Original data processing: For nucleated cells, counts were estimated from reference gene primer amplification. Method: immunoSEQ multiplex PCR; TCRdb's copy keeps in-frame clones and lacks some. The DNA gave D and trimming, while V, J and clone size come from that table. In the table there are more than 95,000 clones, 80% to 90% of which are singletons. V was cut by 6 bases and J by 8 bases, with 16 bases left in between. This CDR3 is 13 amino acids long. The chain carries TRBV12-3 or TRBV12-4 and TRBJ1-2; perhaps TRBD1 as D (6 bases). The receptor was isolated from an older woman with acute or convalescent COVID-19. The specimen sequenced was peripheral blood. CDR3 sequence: CASSPGGGRGYTF. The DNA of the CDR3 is TGTGCCAGCAGCCCGGGGGGGGGCCGGGGCTACACCTTC.